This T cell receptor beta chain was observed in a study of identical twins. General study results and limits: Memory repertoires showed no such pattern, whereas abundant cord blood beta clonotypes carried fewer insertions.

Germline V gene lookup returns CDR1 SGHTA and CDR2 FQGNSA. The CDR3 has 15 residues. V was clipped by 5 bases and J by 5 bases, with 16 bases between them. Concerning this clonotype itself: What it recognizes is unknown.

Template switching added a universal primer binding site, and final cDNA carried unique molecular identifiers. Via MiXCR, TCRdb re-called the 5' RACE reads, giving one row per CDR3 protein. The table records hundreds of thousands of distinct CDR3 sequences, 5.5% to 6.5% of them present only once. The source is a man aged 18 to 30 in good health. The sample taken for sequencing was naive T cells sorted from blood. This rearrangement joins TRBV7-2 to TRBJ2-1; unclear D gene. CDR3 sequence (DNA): TGTGCCAGCAGCCCGTGGACGGACCTAGACAATGAGCAGTTCTTC. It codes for CASSPWTDLDNEQFF.